This T cell receptor beta chain was profiled in a study of blood T cell repertoires in COVID-19 (dated by TCRdb to about 2020). In terms of the full investigation: Collaborator samples came from the United States, Italy and Spain and covered acute and convalescent phases of COVID-19. The material from the prospective study consisted of cDNA or gDNA derived from T cells, B-cell-depleted T cells, or PBMCs. Deeply sampled blood TCRbeta repertoires from subjects exposed to, actively infected with, or recovered from COVID-19 were included in the dataset. The repertoires were released in a freely available public database intended as a resource for research on the immune response to SARS-CoV-2. Samples came from the ongoing ImmuneRACE study (first 160 participants) plus 1,254 subjects from 6 global collaborators. The sample metadata nearly always contained a de-identified subject ID, COVID-19 status, age in years and sex. Where HLA class I and class II types were available, the types were taken from metadata supplied by the sample provider, not from assay-based typing. Beyond this particular receptor, the publication reports: How much clinical and demographic metadata was included differed by source and by participant, and the metadata was provided uncurated.

A remark on this clone: There is no known antigen for this receptor. Per-base quality was not reported, and no clone a single base away is much larger than it.

Collaborating institutions collected whole blood in K2EDTA tubes following their own protocols. For TCRbeta analysis, collaborator samples were shipped as frozen whole blood, as isolated PBMCs, or as DNA extracted from either sample type. The immunoSEQ Assay, a bias-controlled multiplex PCR, was used to amplify TCRbeta CDR3 regions from genomic DNA. The source study handled its data this way. Within the assay, amplification of reference gene primers was used to estimate how many nucleated cells each sample contained. To quantify the absolute abundance of each unique TCRbeta CDR3 rearrangement, sequence reads were collapsed and filtered. Productive Simpson clonality was computed per sample as the square root of Simpson's diversity index over productive rearrangements. Drawn from immuneACCESS, this table holds only the in-frame rearrangements with V and J called that TCRdb kept. Clones are partly lost; checked studies trace under half to an unresolved V gene and leave the rest unexplained. Clone size and V and J calls were adopted from that table, with D and trimming inferred from the DNA. The table for this sample lists 45,000 to 60,000 clones; 86% of them were counted only once. Jointly, the top ten make up 1.3% of the sample.

The receptor was derived from a man aged 60 to 75 with acute or convalescent COVID-19. Source material: peripheral blood.

The nucleotide sequence is given as TGTGCCAGCAGTTATCCCTTTGGCAGGGGGCAAGAGACCCAGTACTTC. This codes for CASSYPFGRGQETQYF. The sequence links TRBV6-2 or TRBV6-3 to TRBJ2-5, and 7 bases in between align with TRBD1. Clipping removes 3 bases from V and 2 bases from J, with 9 as the unmatched junction base count. Per the germline V gene, MNHEY is the CDR1 and SVGEGT is the CDR2. The CDR3 numbers 16 residues from cysteine through phenylalanine. The only DNA kept is the CDR3, 48 bases in frame from the first base.